A selection of T cell receptor beta chains follows, all from one sample in a study of cytomegalovirus exposure and HLA in healthy donors. Clones were sequenced by immunoSEQ multiplex PCR, and TCRdb holds only the in-frame ones, with some missing. The sample comprises 50,000 to 65,000 clones, approximately 95% of which are singletons, and about 6.5% rests with the top ten. Material: PBMCs. The origin of the receptors is a woman aged 18-29 years in good health and CMV-seropositive. Each CDR3 is given with its conserved first and last residue. The D gene is left open where the match is weak. For some rows the clone size is stated as once, few or many, or as a class when expanded; others skip it.

D gene: -
CDR3 length: 16
J gene: TRBJ2-5
clone size: -
V gene: TRBV4-1
CDR3 protein: CASSQEVASKQETQYF
CDR3 DNA: TGCGCCAGCAGCCAAGAAGTAGCCTCGAAACAAGAGACCCAGTACTTC

D gene: TRBD2
CDR3 length: 16
J gene: TRBJ2-5
clone size: -
V gene: TRBV5-6
CDR3 protein: CASSLDAGANQETQYF
CDR3 DNA: TGTGCCAGCAGCTTGGATGCGGGAGCCAACCAAGAGACCCAGTACTTC

D gene: -
CDR3 length: 12
J gene: TRBJ2-1
clone size: -
V gene: TRBV5-6
CDR3 protein: CASSQVGREQFF
CDR3 DNA: TGTGCCAGCAGCCAAGTTGGGCGTGAGCAGTTCTTC

D gene: -
CDR3 length: 13
J gene: TRBJ1-2
clone size: -
V gene: TRBV7-3
CDR3 protein: CASSSGVFGGYTF
CDR3 DNA: TGTGCCAGCAGCTCCGGTGTCTTTGGTGGCTACACCTTC

D gene: -
CDR3 length: 14
J gene: TRBJ1-1
clone size: -
V gene: TRBV6-1
CDR3 protein: CASSPSGSRTEAFF
CDR3 DNA: TGTGCCAGCAGTCCATCCGGGAGTCGGACTGAAGCTTTCTTT

D gene: -
CDR3 length: 15
J gene: TRBJ2-7
clone size: -
V gene: TRBV15
CDR3 protein: CATSRGWQGGYEQYF
CDR3 DNA: TGTGCCACCAGCAGAGGGTGGCAGGGTGGTTACGAGCAGTACTTC

D gene: -
CDR3 length: 17
J gene: TRBJ1-1
clone size: -
V gene: TRBV4-2
CDR3 protein: CASSQYHGAGVNTEAFF
CDR3 DNA: TGTGCCAGCAGCCAATACCACGGGGCAGGGGTGAACACTGAAGCTTTCTTT

D gene: -
CDR3 length: 16
J gene: TRBJ1-5
clone size: -
V gene: TRBV4-2
CDR3 protein: CASSQDQGGLNQPQHF
CDR3 DNA: TGTGCCAGCAGCCAAGATCAGGGAGGCCTAAATCAGCCCCAGCATTTT

D gene: -
CDR3 length: 12
J gene: TRBJ2-5
clone size: -
V gene: TRBV6-1
CDR3 protein: CASSEQKETQYF
CDR3 DNA: TGTGCCAGCAGTGAACAGAAAGAGACCCAGTACTTC

D gene: -
CDR3 length: 16
J gene: TRBJ2-3
clone size: -
V gene: TRBV5-1
CDR3 protein: CASSSVRGRSTDTQYF
CDR3 DNA: TGCGCCAGCAGCTCCGTCCGCGGCCGTAGCACAGATACGCAGTATTTT

D gene: -
CDR3 length: 14
J gene: TRBJ2-5
clone size: -
V gene: TRBV6-1
CDR3 protein: CASRPWGRTETQYF
CDR3 DNA: TGTGCCAGCAGACCTTGGGGCAGGACGGAGACCCAGTACTTC

D gene: -
CDR3 length: 18
J gene: TRBJ1-6
clone size: -
V gene: TRBV19
CDR3 protein: CASSMRPPTYSYNSPLHF
CDR3 DNA: TGTGCCAGTAGTATGAGGCCCCCTACTTACTCCTATAATTCACCCCTCCACTTT

D gene: -
CDR3 length: 11
J gene: TRBJ1-4
clone size: -
V gene: TRBV20-1
CDR3 protein: CSALEGEKLFF
CDR3 DNA: TGCAGTGCCCTGGAGGGTGAAAAACTGTTTTTT

D gene: -
CDR3 length: 14
J gene: TRBJ1-1
clone size: -
V gene: TRBV7-8
CDR3 protein: CASSLIGETTEAFF
CDR3 DNA: TGTGCCAGCAGCTTGATCGGGGAGACCACTGAAGCTTTCTTT

D gene: -
CDR3 length: 16
J gene: TRBJ2-2
clone size: -
V gene: TRBV6-6
CDR3 protein: CASSYPTYSRTGELFF
CDR3 DNA: TGTGCCAGCAGTTACCCTACTTACAGCCGCACCGGGGAGCTGTTTTTT

D gene: -
CDR3 length: 15
J gene: TRBJ1-4
clone size: -
V gene: TRBV25-1
CDR3 protein: CASSEFSGVGEKLFF
CDR3 DNA: TGTGCCAGCAGTGAATTCTCAGGGGTCGGGGAAAAACTGTTTTTT

D gene: -
CDR3 length: 12
J gene: TRBJ1-1
clone size: -
V gene: TRBV19
CDR3 protein: CASREGGTEAFF
CDR3 DNA: TGTGCCAGTAGGGAGGGGGGGACTGAAGCTTTCTTT

D gene: TRBD1
CDR3 length: 15
J gene: TRBJ2-7
clone size: few
V gene: TRBV5-6
CDR3 protein: CASSPRTGGWYEQYF
CDR3 DNA: TGTGCCAGCAGCCCCCGGACAGGGGGCTGGTACGAGCAGTACTTC

D gene: TRBD1
CDR3 length: 14
J gene: TRBJ1-5
clone size: -
V gene: TRBV19
CDR3 protein: CASNDRGNHQPQHF
CDR3 DNA: TGTGCCAGTAATGACAGGGGTAATCATCAGCCCCAGCATTTT

D gene: -
CDR3 length: 14
J gene: TRBJ2-1
clone size: -
V gene: TRBV29-1
CDR3 protein: CSVVPLSSYNEQFF
CDR3 DNA: TGCAGCGTTGTTCCCCTGTCTAGCTACAATGAGCAGTTCTTC

D gene: TRBD2
CDR3 length: 14
J gene: TRBJ2-7
clone size: -
V gene: TRBV27
CDR3 protein: CASSLSGSGYEQYF
CDR3 DNA: TGTGCCAGCAGCCTCAGCGGGAGTGGGTACGAGCAGTACTTC

D gene: -
CDR3 length: 13
J gene: TRBJ1-2
clone size: -
V gene: TRBV6-5
CDR3 protein: CASSQGAVYGYTF
CDR3 DNA: TGTGCCAGCAGCCAAGGGGCAGTTTATGGCTACACCTTC

D gene: -
CDR3 length: 13
J gene: TRBJ1-6
clone size: few
V gene: TRBV5-4
CDR3 protein: CASSLDSNSPLHF
CDR3 DNA: TGTGCCAGCAGCTTGGACAGTAATTCACCCCTCCACTTT

D gene: -
CDR3 length: 15
J gene: TRBJ2-7
clone size: -
V gene: TRBV28
CDR3 protein: CASSFDGATQYEQYF
CDR3 DNA: TGTGCCAGCAGTTTCGACGGAGCGACGCAATACGAGCAGTACTTC

D gene: TRBD1
CDR3 length: 14
J gene: TRBJ2-5
clone size: -
V gene: TRBV9
CDR3 protein: CASNPGQYQETQYF
CDR3 DNA: TGTGCCAGCAACCCGGGACAGTACCAAGAGACCCAGTACTTC

D gene: -
CDR3 length: 12
J gene: TRBJ1-1
clone size: -
V gene: TRBV7-9
CDR3 protein: CASSFGLIGAFF
CDR3 DNA: TGTGCCAGCAGCTTCGGGTTGATTGGAGCTTTCTTT

D gene: TRBD2
CDR3 length: 19
J gene: TRBJ2-3
clone size: -
V gene: TRBV6-1
CDR3 protein: CASSESILAGGVATDTQYF
CDR3 DNA: TGTGCCAGCAGTGAATCGATACTAGCGGGAGGGGTTGCTACAGATACGCAGTATTTT

D gene: -
CDR3 length: 14
J gene: TRBJ1-2
clone size: -
V gene: TRBV10-3
CDR3 protein: CAISEAYVNYGYTF
CDR3 DNA: TGTGCCATCAGTGAGGCCTATGTTAACTATGGCTACACCTTC

D gene: TRBD1
CDR3 length: 16
J gene: TRBJ2-1
clone size: once
V gene: TRBV7-9
CDR3 protein: CASSPEGGQGVREQFF
CDR3 DNA: TGTGCCAGCAGCCCGGAAGGGGGACAGGGGGTTAGGGAGCAGTTCTTC

D gene: -
CDR3 length: 15
J gene: TRBJ1-5
clone size: -
V gene: TRBV28
CDR3 protein: CASSPLAEPIQPQHF
CDR3 DNA: TGTGCCAGCAGTCCCCTGGCCGAACCCATTCAGCCCCAGCATTTT

D gene: -
CDR3 length: 14
J gene: TRBJ1-1
clone size: -
V gene: TRBV7-3
CDR3 protein: CASSPSGTGEAAFF
CDR3 DNA: TGTGCCAGCAGCCCATCGGGGACGGGGGAAGCGGCTTTCTTT

D gene: TRBD1
CDR3 length: 17
J gene: TRBJ1-4
clone size: -
V gene: TRBV4-1
CDR3 protein: CASSHVPMGDRGAKLFF
CDR3 DNA: TGCGCCAGCAGCCACGTCCCAATGGGAGACAGGGGCGCTAAACTGTTTTTT

D gene: TRBD1
CDR3 length: 16
J gene: TRBJ1-5
clone size: -
V gene: TRBV19
CDR3 protein: CASSADRGPSTQPQHF
CDR3 DNA: TGTGCCAGTAGTGCCGACAGGGGGCCTTCGACTCAGCCCCAGCATTTT

D gene: TRBD2
CDR3 length: 21
J gene: TRBJ2-3
clone size: once
V gene: TRBV10-2
CDR3 protein: CASSESGDGTSGRRSTDTQYF
CDR3 DNA: TGCGCCAGCAGTGAGTCGGGGGACGGGACTAGCGGGAGAAGGAGCACAGATACGCAGTATTTT

D gene: TRBD2
CDR3 length: 13
J gene: TRBJ2-1
clone size: -
V gene: TRBV30
CDR3 protein: CAWKVAGGNEQFF
CDR3 DNA: TGTGCCTGGAAGGTAGCGGGAGGAAATGAGCAGTTCTTC

D gene: TRBD1
CDR3 length: 14
J gene: TRBJ1-1
clone size: -
V gene: TRBV29-1
CDR3 protein: CSVVEDRAGTEAFF
CDR3 DNA: TGCAGCGTTGTAGAGGACAGGGCGGGCACTGAAGCTTTCTTT

D gene: -
CDR3 length: 12
J gene: TRBJ1-1
clone size: once
V gene: TRBV7-9
CDR3 protein: CASSSGAAEAFF
CDR3 DNA: TGTGCCAGCAGCTCGGGTGCGGCTGAAGCTTTCTTT

D gene: TRBD1
CDR3 length: 14
J gene: TRBJ2-2
clone size: -
V gene: TRBV11-2
CDR3 protein: CASSFGQGTGELFF
CDR3 DNA: TGTGCCAGCAGCTTCGGACAGGGCACCGGGGAGCTGTTTTTT

D gene: TRBD1
CDR3 length: 15
J gene: TRBJ1-1
clone size: -
V gene: TRBV19
CDR3 protein: CASTPGQGARTEAFF
CDR3 DNA: TGTGCCAGTACCCCGGGACAGGGGGCCCGCACTGAAGCTTTCTTT

D gene: TRBD2
CDR3 length: 15
J gene: TRBJ2-1
clone size: -
V gene: TRBV27
CDR3 protein: CASSLSGSLGSEQFF
CDR3 DNA: TGTGCCAGCAGTTTGAGCGGGAGTTTAGGCAGTGAGCAGTTCTTC

D gene: -
CDR3 length: 13
J gene: TRBJ1-2
clone size: few
V gene: TRBV16
CDR3 protein: CASSYGRNYGYTF
CDR3 DNA: TGTGCCAGCAGCTACGGTCGGAACTATGGCTACACCTTC

D gene: -
CDR3 length: 11
J gene: TRBJ2-7
clone size: -
V gene: TRBV19
CDR3 protein: CATTDTYEQYF
CDR3 DNA: TGTGCCACAACGGACACCTACGAGCAGTACTTC

D gene: TRBD1
CDR3 length: 16
J gene: TRBJ2-7
clone size: -
V gene: TRBV5-4
CDR3 protein: CASSFLRGTGVGEQYF
CDR3 DNA: TGTGCCAGCAGCTTTCTCCGTGGGACAGGGGTCGGCGAGCAGTACTTC

D gene: -
CDR3 length: 15
J gene: TRBJ1-1
clone size: -
V gene: TRBV4-1
CDR3 protein: CASSQAPGVNTEAFF
CDR3 DNA: TGCGCCAGCAGCCAAGCCCCGGGGGTGAACACTGAAGCTTTCTTT

D gene: -
CDR3 length: 12
J gene: TRBJ1-4
clone size: -
V gene: TRBV6-6
CDR3 protein: CASSYDHNELFF
CDR3 DNA: TGTGCCAGCAGTTACGATCACAACGAACTGTTTTTT

D gene: -
CDR3 length: 15
J gene: TRBJ1-2
clone size: -
V gene: TRBV9
CDR3 protein: CASSVSTTTGRGYTF
CDR3 DNA: TGTGCCAGCAGCGTTTCCACGACCACAGGAAGGGGCTACACCTTC

D gene: TRBD2
CDR3 length: 15
J gene: TRBJ2-3
clone size: -
V gene: TRBV7-8
CDR3 protein: CASSSRTSPTDTQYF
CDR3 DNA: TGTGCCAGCAGCTCTAGGACTAGTCCTACAGATACGCAGTATTTT

D gene: TRBD1
CDR3 length: 16
J gene: TRBJ2-7
clone size: once
V gene: TRBV2
CDR3 protein: CASSEDLGTGWYEQYF
CDR3 DNA: TGTGCCAGCAGTGAAGATCTGGGGACAGGATGGTACGAGCAGTACTTC

D gene: TRBD2
CDR3 length: 17
J gene: TRBJ2-2
clone size: -
V gene: TRBV4-3
CDR3 protein: CASSQDALAGGNGELFF
CDR3 DNA: TGCGCCAGCAGCCAAGACGCGCTAGCGGGGGGGAACGGGGAGCTGTTTTTT

D gene: -
CDR3 length: 13
J gene: TRBJ2-1
clone size: once
V gene: TRBV27
CDR3 protein: CASSIANYNEQFF
CDR3 DNA: TGTGCCAGCAGCATAGCGAACTACAATGAGCAGTTCTTC

D gene: TRBD1
CDR3 length: 15
J gene: TRBJ1-2
clone size: -
V gene: TRBV6-5
CDR3 protein: CASSNIGTGRGGYTF
CDR3 DNA: TGTGCCAGCAGTAATATCGGGACAGGTCGGGGTGGCTACACCTTC

D gene: -
CDR3 length: 20
J gene: TRBJ2-1
clone size: -
V gene: TRBV21-1
CDR3 protein: CASSKVRELAGGTAYNEQFF
CDR3 DNA: TGTGCCAGCAGCAAAGTTCGGGAACTAGCGGGGGGCACGGCCTACAATGAGCAGTTCTTC

D gene: -
CDR3 length: 14
J gene: TRBJ1-1
clone size: -
V gene: TRBV5-1
CDR3 protein: CASSLGGTNTEAFF
CDR3 DNA: TGCGCCAGCAGCTTGGGGGGCACGAACACTGAAGCTTTCTTT

D gene: TRBD1
CDR3 length: 15
J gene: TRBJ1-2
clone size: -
V gene: TRBV6-5
CDR3 protein: CASSYGTGQNYGYTF
CDR3 DNA: TGTGCCAGCAGTTATGGGACGGGACAGAACTATGGCTACACCTTC

D gene: -
CDR3 length: 14
J gene: TRBJ2-1
clone size: -
V gene: TRBV7-3
CDR3 protein: CASSPRLAANEQFF
CDR3 DNA: TGTGCCAGCAGCCCCCGCTTAGCGGCCAATGAGCAGTTCTTC

D gene: TRBD1
CDR3 length: 12
J gene: TRBJ1-1
clone size: -
V gene: TRBV7-9
CDR3 protein: CASSFGGQGAFF
CDR3 DNA: TGTGCCAGCAGCTTCGGGGGACAGGGTGCTTTCTTT